The clone carrying this T cell receptor beta chain was seen a few times. Its antigen is unknown. The treatment: roughly 10-day PBMC culture with coronavirus spike peptide pools or control peptides (ViraFEST assay). This CDR3 region has 17 residues. With 5 bases clipped from V and 1 base from J, the junction kept 4 bases outside the gene matches. Germline V gene sequence: CDR1 MNHEY, CDR2 SMNVEV (reference sequence). This entry is derived from a study of vaccination and CD4 T cells after COVID-19. Cultured CD4+ T-cell DNA underwent Oncomine TCR Beta short-read sequencing. MiXCR, applied by TCRdb to the PCR reads, yields one record per CDR3 protein. The sample has some 10,000 distinct CDR3 sequences; around 20% are singletons.

The chain carries TRBV27 and TRBJ2-3, with 15 bases that match TRBD2. The starting material was CD4+ T cells from blood, cultured in vitro, obtained after SARS-CoV-2 vaccination. This clonotype originated in a human donor who had recovered from COVID-19. The CDR3 nucleotides are TGTGCCAGCAGTACGGGACTAGCGGGAGGACGCACAGATACGCAGTATTTT. Translated: CASSTGLAGGRTDTQYF.